A single T cell receptor (beta chain) is shown here with its context. This may be a read error: a much more frequent sequence differs by one nucleotide. This specimen belongs to a study of blood T cells in healthy people across ages. Sample-barcoded 5' priming and a J-beta primer mix drove a second PCR of about 6 to 12 cycles. Samples each returned at least 3 million CDR3-containing paired-end reads. TCRdb used MiXCR to reprocess the 5' RACE reads, holding one entry per CDR3 protein. Seen here are about 930,000 distinct CDR3 sequences, 25% to 30% observed once, and the top ten hold 10%. This same sample was also part of a study on T cells of mothers and their children. That paper adds: Both sample barcodes and 2-4 random nucleotides came from the M1S primer of the second PCR. Every mother produced more than 8 million TCR beta CDR3 reads, whereas every child provided several million.

The sample consisted of blood. This TCR was recovered from a woman aged 40 to 49 in good health.

In DNA, the CDR3 is TGTGCCAGCAGCTTAAGTTCAGGGGCTTACTACAATGAGCAGTACTTC. It codes for CASSLSSGAYYNEQYF. V usage is TRBV7-6 and J usage is TRBJ2-1; tentative D call: TRBD1 (6 bases). Matching the DNA end better, TRBJ2-7 makes the J call doubtful. CDR1 is SGHVS and CDR2 is FNYEAQ in the germline V gene. This CDR3 is 16 amino acids long.